This T cell receptor (beta chain) stems from a study of cytomegalovirus exposure and HLA in healthy donors. PCR amplification relied on 60 Vbeta primers (plus 13 Jbeta primers). Measured with immunoSEQ multiplex PCR; TCRdb has only the in-frame clones, and not every one. There are 100,000 to 150,000 clones in the sample; around 80% occur only once, and roughly 2% lies in the top ten. This CDR3 spans 14 amino acids. Germline V gene lookup returns CDR1 SNHLY and CDR2 FYNNEI. The V and J ends lost 6 bases and 3 bases, in that order; junction bases with no gene match: 7. The sequenced sample consisted of PBMCs. This TCR was sampled from a man between 45 and 60 years old in good health and CMV-seronegative. The chain joins TRBV2 to TRBJ1-2; TRBD1 matches at 7 bases. CDR3 region: CASSPNRGDYGYTF. The CDR3 DNA reads as TGTGCCAGCAGCCCCAACAGGGGAGACTATGGCTACACCTTC.